This TCR beta chain was found in a study of T-cell memory formation after mild COVID-19. This clonotype was detected only a few times. Its antigen is unknown. TCRdb reanalysed the 5' RACE reads using MiXCR and keeps one entry per CDR3 protein. The sample holds 190,000 or so distinct CDR3 sequences, around 25% seen once. General study results and limits: The pre-infection memory compartment contained some responding clones, suggesting cross-reactive memory joined.

The CDR3 has 13 residues. V lost 0 bases and J 6 bases, leaving 9 bases between the germline ends. Germline lookup yields CDR1 SEHNR and CDR2 FQNEAQ (reference sequence). The receptor's source is an adult woman who had mild COVID-19 (a few samples of this study predate the infection). Cell type and time point are not known. This chain uses TRBV7-9 with TRBJ2-7, with no clear D. The sample taken for sequencing was PBMCs or a T cell subset sorted from them (not recorded which). This chain's CDR3 is CASSLAGSPEQYF. The CDR3, as DNA: TGTGCCAGCAGCTTAGCTGGGTCACCCGAGCAGTACTTC.